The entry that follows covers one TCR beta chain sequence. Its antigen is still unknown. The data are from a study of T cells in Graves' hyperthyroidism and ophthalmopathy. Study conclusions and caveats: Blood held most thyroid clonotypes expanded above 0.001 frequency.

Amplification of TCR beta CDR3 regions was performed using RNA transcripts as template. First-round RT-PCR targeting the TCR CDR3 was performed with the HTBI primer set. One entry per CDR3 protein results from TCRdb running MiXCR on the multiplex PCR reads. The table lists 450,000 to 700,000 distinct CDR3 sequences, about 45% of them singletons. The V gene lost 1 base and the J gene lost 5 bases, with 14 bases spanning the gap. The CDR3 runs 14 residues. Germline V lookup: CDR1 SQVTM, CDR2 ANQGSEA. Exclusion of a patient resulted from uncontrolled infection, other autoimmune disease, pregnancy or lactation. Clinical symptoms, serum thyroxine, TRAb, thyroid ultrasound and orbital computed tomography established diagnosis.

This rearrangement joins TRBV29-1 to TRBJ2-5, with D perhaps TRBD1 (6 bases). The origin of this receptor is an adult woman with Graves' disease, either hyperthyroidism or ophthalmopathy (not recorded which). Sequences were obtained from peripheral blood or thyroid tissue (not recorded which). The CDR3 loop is CSVEGGQTKETQYF. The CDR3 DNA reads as TGCAGCGTTGAAGGGGGACAAACGAAGGAGACCCAGTACTTC.